A selection of T cell receptor beta chains follows, all from one sample in a study of cytomegalovirus exposure and HLA in healthy donors. Assay: immunoSEQ multiplex PCR; the TCRdb copy retains only in-frame clones and omits some. The sample has roughly 62,000 clones, 91% seen once; the top ten hold over 2%. Sequencing was carried out using PBMCs. The receptors shown here come from a woman in her twenties or thirties in good health and CMV-seronegative. Each CDR3 is given with its conserved first and last residue. D genes are given only for firm matches. Rows may omit the clone size; those that give it use once, few, many or a size class.

abundance: -
j_gene: TRBJ2-1
d_gene: TRBD2
v_gene: TRBV5-1
CDR3nt: TGCGCCAGCAGCTTGACCGGGACTAGACCCTACAATGAGCAGTTCTTC
CDR3aa: CASSLTGTRPYNEQFF

abundance: -
j_gene: TRBJ2-5
d_gene: -
v_gene: TRBV7-8
CDR3nt: TGTGCCAGCACCCTCGAGGAGAGAGAGACCCAGTACTTC
CDR3aa: CASTLEERETQYF

abundance: -
j_gene: TRBJ2-1
d_gene: TRBD2
v_gene: TRBV15
CDR3nt: TGTGCCACCAGCAGAGTTCGAAAAACTAGCGGGAGTAGTGAGCAGTTCTTC
CDR3aa: CATSRVRKTSGSSEQFF

abundance: -
j_gene: TRBJ2-2
d_gene: -
v_gene: TRBV30
CDR3nt: TGTGCCTGGAGGCGGGCGGGCGGGGAGCTGTTTTTT
CDR3aa: CAWRRAGGELFF

abundance: -
j_gene: TRBJ1-5
d_gene: -
v_gene: TRBV7-9
CDR3nt: TGTGCCAGCAGCTTATATGTGAATCAGCCCCAGCATTTT
CDR3aa: CASSLYVNQPQHF

abundance: -
j_gene: TRBJ2-7
d_gene: TRBD1
v_gene: TRBV6-5
CDR3nt: TGTGCCAGCACCGACCTGGGGACAGGGCATTACGAGCAGTACTTC
CDR3aa: CASTDLGTGHYEQYF

abundance: few
j_gene: TRBJ2-7
d_gene: TRBD2
v_gene: TRBV19
CDR3nt: TGTGCCAGTAGCCAGCGGGAGGGCCGATACGAGCAGTACTTC
CDR3aa: CASSQREGRYEQYF

abundance: -
j_gene: TRBJ2-7
d_gene: -
v_gene: TRBV7-2
CDR3nt: TGTGCCAGCAGCTTTCGGAGGGCCGAATCCGAGCAGTACTTC
CDR3aa: CASSFRRAESEQYF

abundance: -
j_gene: TRBJ1-1
d_gene: -
v_gene: TRBV4-3
CDR3nt: TGCGCCAGCAGCCAAGCGCGGGCCATGAACACTGAAGCTTTCTTT
CDR3aa: CASSQARAMNTEAFF

abundance: -
j_gene: TRBJ2-5
d_gene: TRBD2
v_gene: TRBV28
CDR3nt: TGTGCCAGCAGCTCCGGGACTAGCGGGAACCAAGAGACCCAGTACTTC
CDR3aa: CASSSGTSGNQETQYF

abundance: -
j_gene: TRBJ2-5
d_gene: -
v_gene: TRBV18
CDR3nt: TGTGCCAGCTCACCAGGGGCCGTCTTTGAGACCCAGTACTTC
CDR3aa: CASSPGAVFETQYF

abundance: -
j_gene: TRBJ2-3
d_gene: -
v_gene: TRBV20-1
CDR3nt: TGCAGTGCGTCAACAGATACGCAGTATTTT
CDR3aa: CSASTDTQYF

abundance: -
j_gene: TRBJ2-1
d_gene: -
v_gene: TRBV7-2
CDR3nt: TGTGCCAGCAGCTTCGGGGAGGCAAATGAGCAGTTCTTC
CDR3aa: CASSFGEANEQFF

abundance: -
j_gene: TRBJ2-3
d_gene: -
v_gene: TRBV7-3
CDR3nt: TGTGCCAGCAGCTTAACGTTAATGGGCGGGAGCACAGATACGCAGTATTTT
CDR3aa: CASSLTLMGGSTDTQYF

abundance: few
j_gene: TRBJ1-1
d_gene: -
v_gene: TRBV29-1
CDR3nt: TGCAGCGTTGGAGTGAACACTGAAGCTTTCTTT
CDR3aa: CSVGVNTEAFF

abundance: once
j_gene: TRBJ1-1
d_gene: TRBD1
v_gene: TRBV6-5
CDR3nt: TGTGCCAGCAGTTTCGGGACAGGGGGAACTGAAGCTTTCTTT
CDR3aa: CASSFGTGGTEAFF

abundance: -
j_gene: TRBJ2-5
d_gene: TRBD2
v_gene: TRBV5-5
CDR3nt: TGTGCCAGCAGCCCCTACCGGGAGGTCCAGTACTTC
CDR3aa: CASSPYREVQYF

abundance: -
j_gene: TRBJ2-2
d_gene: TRBD2
v_gene: TRBV5-1
CDR3nt: TGCGCCAGCAGCTTGGCTAGCGGGCCTAACACCGGGGAGCTGTTTTTT
CDR3aa: CASSLASGPNTGELFF

abundance: -
j_gene: TRBJ1-2
d_gene: -
v_gene: TRBV27
CDR3nt: TGTGCCAGCAGTTTTTTGGTCGAGGCGGGCCCTAACTATGGCTACACCTTC
CDR3aa: CASSFLVEAGPNYGYTF

abundance: -
j_gene: TRBJ1-2
d_gene: -
v_gene: TRBV28
CDR3nt: TGTGCCAGCACCCCCTCGGCAGGGCTCGGCTACACCTTC
CDR3aa: CASTPSAGLGYTF

abundance: few
j_gene: TRBJ2-7
d_gene: TRBD1
v_gene: TRBV2
CDR3nt: TGTGCCAGCAGCGGTCAGGGGGCGCTTTACGAGCAGTACTTC
CDR3aa: CASSGQGALYEQYF

abundance: -
j_gene: TRBJ1-2
d_gene: TRBD1
v_gene: TRBV5-1
CDR3nt: TGCGCCAGCAGACAGGGGGATGGGTCTGGCTACACCTTC
CDR3aa: CASRQGDGSGYTF

abundance: -
j_gene: TRBJ1-1
d_gene: -
v_gene: TRBV10-1
CDR3nt: TGCGCCAGCAGTACCACCGGGGGTTTAACTGAAGCTTTCTTT
CDR3aa: CASSTTGGLTEAFF

abundance: -
j_gene: TRBJ1-2
d_gene: TRBD1
v_gene: TRBV28
CDR3nt: TGTGCCAGCAGTTCCCAGCCGGGACAGGGGTACTATGGCTACACCTTC
CDR3aa: CASSSQPGQGYYGYTF

abundance: -
j_gene: TRBJ1-1
d_gene: -
v_gene: TRBV28
CDR3nt: TGTGCCAGCAGGGCCCGGAGTTTGAACACTGAAGCTTTCTTT
CDR3aa: CASRARSLNTEAFF

abundance: -
j_gene: TRBJ2-1
d_gene: TRBD2
v_gene: TRBV10-3
CDR3nt: TGTGCCATCAGGCCGACTAGCGGGAACCACAATGAGCAGTTCTTC
CDR3aa: CAIRPTSGNHNEQFF

abundance: -
j_gene: TRBJ1-1
d_gene: TRBD1
v_gene: TRBV29-1
CDR3nt: TGCAGCGCCAGGGGGGACTTAACCATGAACACTGAAGCTTTCTTT
CDR3aa: CSARGDLTMNTEAFF

abundance: -
j_gene: TRBJ2-3
d_gene: -
v_gene: TRBV5-1
CDR3nt: TGCGCCAGCAGCTTGTCGGGAGTCGGAGATACGCAGTATTTT
CDR3aa: CASSLSGVGDTQYF

abundance: few
j_gene: TRBJ2-7
d_gene: -
v_gene: TRBV11-3
CDR3nt: TGTGCCAGCAGCTTGAGGTGGAGCAGCGAGCAGTACTTC
CDR3aa: CASSLRWSSEQYF

abundance: once
j_gene: TRBJ2-1
d_gene: TRBD2
v_gene: TRBV6-1
CDR3nt: TGTGCCAGCATTTTACTAGCGGGAGGGCCACATGAGCAGTTCTTC
CDR3aa: CASILLAGGPHEQFF